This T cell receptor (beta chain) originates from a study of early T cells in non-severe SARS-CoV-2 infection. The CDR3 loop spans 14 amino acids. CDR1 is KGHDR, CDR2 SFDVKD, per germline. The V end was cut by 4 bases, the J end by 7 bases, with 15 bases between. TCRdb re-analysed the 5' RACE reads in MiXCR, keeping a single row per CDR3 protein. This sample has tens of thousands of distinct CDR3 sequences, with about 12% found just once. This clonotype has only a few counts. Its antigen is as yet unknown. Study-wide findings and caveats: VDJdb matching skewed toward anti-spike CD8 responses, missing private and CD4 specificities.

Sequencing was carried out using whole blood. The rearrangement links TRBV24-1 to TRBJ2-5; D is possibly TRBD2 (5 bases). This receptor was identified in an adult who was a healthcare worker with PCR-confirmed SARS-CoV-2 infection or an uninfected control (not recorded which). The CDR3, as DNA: TGTGCCACCAGTGACCACGGACTCCCAGGGACCCAGTACTTC. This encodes CATSDHGLPGTQYF.